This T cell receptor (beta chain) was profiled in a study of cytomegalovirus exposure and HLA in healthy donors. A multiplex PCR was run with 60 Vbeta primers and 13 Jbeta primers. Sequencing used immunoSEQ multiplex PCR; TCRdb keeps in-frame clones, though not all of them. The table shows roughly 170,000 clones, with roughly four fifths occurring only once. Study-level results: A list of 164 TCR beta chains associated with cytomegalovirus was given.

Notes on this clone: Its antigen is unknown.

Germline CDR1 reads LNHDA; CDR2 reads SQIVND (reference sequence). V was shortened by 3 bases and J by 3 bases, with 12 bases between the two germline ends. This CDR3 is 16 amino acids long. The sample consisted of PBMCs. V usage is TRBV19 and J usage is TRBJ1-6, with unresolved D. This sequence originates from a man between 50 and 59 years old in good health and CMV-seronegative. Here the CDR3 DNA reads TGTGCCAGTAGTATCTCTCCAGCGAGCTATAATTCACCCCTCCACTTT. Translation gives CASSISPASYNSPLHF.